Each of the 25 T cell receptor beta chains below was sequenced from the same sample in a study of control samples from healthy donors and cancer patients. Profiled with immunoSEQ multiplex PCR; TCRdb holds only in-frame clones, not every one. The sample records about 140,000 clones, 91% being singletons. Sequences were obtained from blood. The source of these receptors is a man aged 18 to 30 in good health.

V and J are TRBV3-1 (or the pseudogene TRBV3-2) and TRBJ1-3, with D perhaps matching TRBD1 (5 bases). Trimming took off 2 bases at V and 0 bases at J, with 11 bases between the two ends. From germline, CDR1 is LGHDT and CDR2 YNNKEL (reference sequence). This CDR3 comprises 16 residues. The CDR3 spells CASSQPPGISGNTIYF. The DNA of the CDR3 is TGTGCCAGCAGCCAACCACCAGGGATCTCTGGAAACACCATATATTTT.

V and J are TRBV25-1 and TRBJ1-4, with D maybe TRBD1 (5 bases). CDR1 is MGHDK, CDR2 SYGVNS, per germline. V was cut by 1 base and J by 7 bases, with 13 bases left in between. CDR3 length: 15 amino acids. CDR3 DNA sequence: TGTGCCAGCAGTGAATTGGGACGGGAAAGTGAAAAACTGTTTTTT. Protein: CASSELGRESEKLFF.

The chain joins TRBV30 to TRBJ1-1, with no clear D. Trimming took 0 bases from V and 4 from J, leaving 12 bases between them. CDR1 is GTSNPN and CDR2 is SVGIG in the germline V gene (reference sequence). The CDR3 is 14 residues long. This CDR3 reads CAWSVRPGCTEAFF. CDR3 nucleotides: TGTGCCTGGAGTGTACGGCCAGGATGCACTGAAGCTTTCTTT.

This chain links TRBV5-1 with TRBJ1-1, with D perhaps TRBD1 (6 bases). Germline CDR1 and CDR2: SGHRS and YFSETQ. V gave up 3 bases and J gave up 3 bases, with 9 bases separating them. The CDR3 is made up of 13 amino acids. Written as DNA, the CDR3 is TGCGCCAGCAGCTCCGGGGGCGACACTGAAGCTTTCTTT. Its protein is CASSSGGDTEAFF.

The J gene is TRBJ2-7, the V gene TRBV11-2; no reliable D call. The ends were cut back, 1 base at V and 0 bases at J, with 4 bases in the middle. Germline CDR1 and CDR2: SGHAT and FQNNGV. The length of the CDR3 is 13 residues. CDR3 in DNA: TGTGCCAGCAGCTTAGCGAGCTCCTACGAGCAGTACTTC. Its protein product is CASSLASSYEQYF.

J is TRBJ2-7 and V is TRBV5-1; 9 nucleotides agree with TRBD1. The CDR3 covers 15 residues. V lost 2 bases and J lost 6; bases outside the gene matches: 9. Germline V gene data show CDR1 as SGHRS and CDR2 as YFSETQ. For the CDR3, the DNA is TGCGCCAGCAGCTTATCCGGGACAGGGCTAACCGAGCAGTACTTC. This gives the protein CASSLSGTGLTEQYF.

CDR3 sequence reads: CASSLGIGANQPQHF. The CDR3, as DNA: TGCGCCAGCAGCTTAGGTATCGGGGCCAATCAGCCCCAGCATTTT. The chain has TRBV5-1 and TRBJ1-5; weak D call: TRBD1 (5 bases). CDR1 is SGHRS and CDR2 is YFSETQ in the germline V gene. V lost 2 bases and J lost 3, with 12 bases in between. The CDR3 is 15 residues long.

The chain is built from TRBV5-1 and TRBJ2-3; TRBD1 might be the D (5 bases). The CDR3 is 15 amino acids. Germline CDR1 reads SGHRS; CDR2 reads YFSETQ. V was shortened by 4 bases and J by 3 bases, with 15 bases between the two germline ends. CDR3 amino acids: CASSQQEVSTDTQYF. The CDR3 DNA is TGCGCCAGCAGCCAACAGGAAGTGAGTACAGATACGCAGTATTTT.

This chain joins TRBV7-3 and TRBJ1-1; D gene uncertain. The CDR3 consists of 15 residues. Trimming shortened V by 0 bases and J by 7 bases, and 15 bases separated the two germline ends. Germline CDR1 and CDR2: SGHTA and FQGTGA. For the CDR3, the DNA is TGTGCCAGCAGCTTAACAGGACTCCTCGTCAGTGAAGCTTTCTTT. This gives the protein CASSLTGLLVSEAFF.

This clone was seen only a few times. J is TRBJ1-5 and V is TRBV12-5; the match to TRBD1 covers 11 bases. Trimming removed 5 bases from V and 5 bases from J; junction bases left unmatched: 5. The CDR3 runs 15 residues. Germline V lookup: CDR1 LGHNT, CDR2 FRNRAP. CDR3 in DNA: TGTGCTAGTGGTGAGGACAGGGGGCAACATCAGCCCCAGCATTTT. Its translation: CASGEDRGQHQPQHF.

The chain employs TRBV30 and TRBJ2-3; no clear D gene. V dropped 8 bases and J dropped 0 bases, with 12 bases sitting between them. Germline V gene data show CDR1 as GTSNPN and CDR2 as SVGIG (reference sequence). The CDR3 runs to 13 residues. CDR3 region: CARSESSTDTQYF. In DNA form, the CDR3 reads TGTGCCCGATCAGAATCTAGCACAGATACGCAGTATTTT.

V gene TRBV30 combines with J gene TRBJ1-1; D is ambiguous. V shed 0 bases and J shed 7 bases, with 9 bases lying between them. The germline V gene encodes CDR1 GTSNPN and CDR2 SVGIG (reference sequence). The CDR3 sequence is 12 residues long. CDR3 loop: CAWSVEPSEAFF. The DNA for the CDR3 is TGTGCCTGGAGTGTGGAACCAAGTGAAGCTTTCTTT.

The rearrangement joins TRBV6-4 to TRBJ2-2, with TRBD2 matching 7 bases. J gave up 4 bases and V 5 bases, and 4 bases lay outside the gene matches. In germline, CDR1 is MRHNA, CDR2 SNTAGT. This CDR3 is built from 14 residues. DNA of the CDR3: TGTGCCAGCAGTTGGACTAGTCTCACCGGGGAGCTGTTTTTT. This codes for CASSWTSLTGELFF.

The gene calls are TRBV4-1 and TRBJ2-1; 14 bases fit TRBD2. V lost 4 bases to trimming and J lost 9 bases; unmatched junction nucleotides: 5. The germline V gene has CDR1 MGHRA and CDR2 YSYEKL. The CDR3 loop spans 15 amino acids. The CDR3 sequence is CASSPETSGGVEQFF. The CDR3 coding sequence is TGCGCCAGCAGCCCTGAGACTAGCGGGGGGGTTGAGCAGTTCTTC.

The V and J genes are TRBV19 and TRBJ1-2; D is undetermined. Germline V gene sequence: CDR1 LNHDA, CDR2 SQIVND (reference sequence). The CDR3 consists of 13 residues. V lost 3 bases and J 5 bases, leaving 10 bases between the germline ends. The CDR3 sequence: CASSMSGMYGYTF. The CDR3, as DNA: TGTGCCAGTAGTATGTCGGGGATGTATGGCTACACCTTC.

This chain connects TRBV5-4 to TRBJ2-7; D possibly matches TRBD1 or TRBD2 (5 bases each). Germline V lookup: CDR1 SGHNT, CDR2 YYREEE (reference sequence). Trimming pared 3 bases from V and 5 bases from J, leaving 15 bases between. This CDR3 contains 14 residues. The CDR3 DNA follows: TGTGCCAGCAGCTCTGGGACCTCCCAGCACGAGCAGTACTTC. Translated, it gives CASSSGTSQHEQYF.

The chain is built from TRBV4-1 and TRBJ2-3; D is ambiguous. Germline loops: CDR1 MGHRA, CDR2 YSYEKL. The length of the CDR3 is 12 residues. Trimming took off 3 bases at V and 6 bases at J, with 7 bases between the two ends. The CDR3 coding sequence is TGCGCCAGCAGCCAGCCGGATGATACGCAGTATTTT. Translation: CASSQPDDTQYF.

The chain employs TRBV11-2 and TRBJ2-1; the match to TRBD1 covers 7 bases. In germline, CDR1 is SGHAT, CDR2 FQNNGV. V trimming: 0 bases; J trimming: 8 bases; junction bases outside the gene matches: 7. CDR3 size: 15 residues. The CDR3 nucleotides are TGTGCCAGCAGCTTAGATCTCGGACAGGCTTATGAGCAGTTCTTC. Protein sequence: CASSLDLGQAYEQFF.

J is TRBJ1-1 and V is TRBV29-1, with D tentatively TRBD1 (6 bases). V was trimmed by 5 bases and J by 4 bases, leaving 14 bases between them. Germline V lookup: CDR1 SQVTM, CDR2 ANQGSEA. The CDR3 has 13 residues. The CDR3 protein is CSVHYYRATEAFF. The CDR3 DNA reads as TGCAGCGTTCACTACTACAGGGCCACTGAAGCTTTCTTT.

The gene calls are TRBV27 and TRBJ1-5; D gene unclear. The CDR3 runs 14 residues. With 0 bases removed from V and 9 bases from J, the gap between germline ends came to 12 bases. Germline values: CDR1 MNHEY, CDR2 SMNVEV (reference sequence). CDR3 loop: CASSLSLHGGPQHF. CDR3 in DNA: TGTGCCAGCAGTTTATCGCTTCACGGCGGGCCCCAGCATTTT.

The CDR3 loop reads CASSSWTSGGYEQYF. CDR3 coding DNA: TGTGCCAGTAGTTCATGGACTAGCGGGGGCTACGAGCAGTACTTC. V gene TRBV19 combines with J gene TRBJ2-7; 13 bases fit TRBD2. J lost 3 bases, V lost 5 bases, and 4 bases had no gene match. The CDR3 consists of 15 residues. From germline, CDR1 is LNHDA and CDR2 SQIVND (reference sequence).

The chain uses TRBV2 and TRBJ2-7, with a weak D call TRBD2 (5 bases). Germline CDR1 SNHLY, CDR2 FYNNEI. There are 15 residues in the CDR3. Trimming left V 3 bases short and J 2 bases short, with 14 bases between. The CDR3 is CASSDLGLIPYEQYF. In nucleotides, the CDR3 is TGTGCCAGCAGTGACTTAGGACTCATTCCCTACGAGCAGTACTTC.

This chain uses TRBV25-1 with TRBJ1-3; no clear D gene. Germline V gene sequence: CDR1 MGHDK, CDR2 SYGVNS. The CDR3 consists of 12 residues. The ends were cut back, 9 bases at V and 0 bases at J, with 6 bases in the middle. CDR3 protein: CASRSSGNTIYF. Written as DNA, the CDR3 is TGTGCCAGTAGGAGCTCTGGAAACACCATATATTTT.

V and J are TRBV5-1 and TRBJ2-3, with a possible D match to TRBD2 (7 bases). Germline V CDR1 and CDR2: SGHRS, YFSETQ. The CDR3 length is 17 residues. V was pared by 4 bases and J by 2 bases, with 20 bases between. CDR3 in amino acids: CASSQFGGAGATDTQYF. In nucleotides, the CDR3 is TGCGCCAGCAGCCAATTCGGTGGGGCGGGGGCCACAGATACGCAGTATTTT.

This chain connects TRBV27 to TRBJ2-7, with D possibly TRBD1 on 6 matching bases. Germline loops: CDR1 MNHEY, CDR2 SMNVEV (reference sequence). V was pared by 4 bases and J by 3 bases, with 13 bases between. This CDR3 is built from 14 residues. The CDR3 bases are TGTGCCAGCAGTTCCACGGACAGTTACTACGAGCAGTACTTC. Protein product: CASSSTDSYYEQYF.